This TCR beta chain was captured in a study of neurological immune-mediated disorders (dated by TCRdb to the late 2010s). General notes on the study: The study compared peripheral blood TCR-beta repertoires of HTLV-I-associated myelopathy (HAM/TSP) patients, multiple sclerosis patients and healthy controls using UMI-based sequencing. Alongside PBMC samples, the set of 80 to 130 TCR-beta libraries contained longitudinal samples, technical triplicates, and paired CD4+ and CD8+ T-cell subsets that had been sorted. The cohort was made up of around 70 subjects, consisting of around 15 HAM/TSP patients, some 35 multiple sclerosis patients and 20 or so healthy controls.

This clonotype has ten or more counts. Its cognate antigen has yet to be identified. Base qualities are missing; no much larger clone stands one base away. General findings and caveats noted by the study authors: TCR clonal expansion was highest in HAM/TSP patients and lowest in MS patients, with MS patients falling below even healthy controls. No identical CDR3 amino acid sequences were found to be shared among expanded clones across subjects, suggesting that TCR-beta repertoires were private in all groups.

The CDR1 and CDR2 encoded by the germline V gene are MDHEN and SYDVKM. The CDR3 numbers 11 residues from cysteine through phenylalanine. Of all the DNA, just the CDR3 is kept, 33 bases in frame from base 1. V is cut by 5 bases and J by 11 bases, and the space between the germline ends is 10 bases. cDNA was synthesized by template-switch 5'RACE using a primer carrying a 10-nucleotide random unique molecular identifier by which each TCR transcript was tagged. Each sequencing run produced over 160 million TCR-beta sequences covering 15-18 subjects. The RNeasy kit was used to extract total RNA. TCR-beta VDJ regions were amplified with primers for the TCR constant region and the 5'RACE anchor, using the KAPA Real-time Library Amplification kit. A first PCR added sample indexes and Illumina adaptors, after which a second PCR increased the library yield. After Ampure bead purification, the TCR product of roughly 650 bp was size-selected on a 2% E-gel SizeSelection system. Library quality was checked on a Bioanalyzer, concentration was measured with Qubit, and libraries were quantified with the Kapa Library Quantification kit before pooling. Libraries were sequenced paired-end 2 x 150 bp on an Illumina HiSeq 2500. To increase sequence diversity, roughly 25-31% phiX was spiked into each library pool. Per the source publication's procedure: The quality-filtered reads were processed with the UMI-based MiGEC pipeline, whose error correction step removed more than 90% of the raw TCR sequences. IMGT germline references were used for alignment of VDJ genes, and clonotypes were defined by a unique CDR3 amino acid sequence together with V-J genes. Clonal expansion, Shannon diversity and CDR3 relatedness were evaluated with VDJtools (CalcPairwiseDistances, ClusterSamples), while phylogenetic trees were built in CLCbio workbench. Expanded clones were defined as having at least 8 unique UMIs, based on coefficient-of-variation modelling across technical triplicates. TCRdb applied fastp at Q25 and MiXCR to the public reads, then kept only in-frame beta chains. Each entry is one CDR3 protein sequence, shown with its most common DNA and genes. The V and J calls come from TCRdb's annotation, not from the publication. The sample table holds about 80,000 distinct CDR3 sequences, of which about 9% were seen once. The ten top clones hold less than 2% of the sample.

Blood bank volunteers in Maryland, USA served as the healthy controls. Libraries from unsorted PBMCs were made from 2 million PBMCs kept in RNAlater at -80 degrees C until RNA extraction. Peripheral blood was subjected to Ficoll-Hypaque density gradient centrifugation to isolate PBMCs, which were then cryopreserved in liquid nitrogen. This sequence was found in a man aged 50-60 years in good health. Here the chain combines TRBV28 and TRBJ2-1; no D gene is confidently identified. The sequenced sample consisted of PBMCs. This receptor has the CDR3 CASSVGYQQFF. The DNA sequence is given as TGTGCCAGCAGTGTAGGTTATCAGCAGTTCTTC.